A selection of T cell receptor beta chains follows, all from one sample in a study of blood T cell repertoires in COVID-19. Clones were read by immunoSEQ multiplex PCR, and TCRdb kept only the in-frame ones, dropping some. The repertoire holds some 140,000 clones, with about 79% as singletons. What was sequenced was peripheral blood. The receptors stem from a woman aged 60 to 75 with acute or convalescent COVID-19. The CDR3 runs from the conserved cysteine through the conserved F or W. A D gene is named only where the DNA matches it firmly. Some rows have no size entry. The others give once, few or many, or a class for an expanded clone.

clone size,J gene,D gene,V gene,CDR3 length,CDR3 DNA,CDR3 protein
.,TRBJ1-3,TRBD1,TRBV29-1,14,TGCAGCGTTTTATGGAGGGGGCATGGAAACACCATATATTTT,CSVLWRGHGNTIYF
.,TRBJ2-2,TRBD1,TRBV30,13,TGTGCCTGGCAACAGGGGATGGCCGGGGAGCTGTTTTTT,CAWQQGMAGELFF
medium-sized,TRBJ2-3,.,TRBV7-9,16,TGTGCCAGCAGCTTAGCCGGACTACAATCACAAGATACGCAGTATTTT,CASSLAGLQSQDTQYF
few,TRBJ1-5,.,TRBV5-5,15,TGTGCCAGCAGCTTGGAATTGAGGGAGGGGCAGCCCCAGCATTTT,CASSLELREGQPQHF
once,TRBJ1-1,.,TRBV18,12,TGTGCCAGCTCACCTGAGGGAACTGAAGCTTTCTTT,CASSPEGTEAFF
.,TRBJ1-2,.,TRBV7-2,16,TGTGCCAGCAGCTTGTGGTCGGGGGGGCAAGGCTATGGCTACACCTTC,CASSLWSGGQGYGYTF
.,TRBJ1-2,TRBD1,TRBV28,14,TGTGCCAGCAGTAGAAGGGACAGGATAAGTGGCTACACCTTC,CASSRRDRISGYTF
.,TRBJ1-1,.,TRBV14,14,TGTGCCAGCAGTTGGGGGGGGCTGAACACTGAAGCTTTCTTT,CASSWGGLNTEAFF
.,TRBJ2-3,.,TRBV5-1,16,TGCGCCAGCAGCTTGGGATCGGGGACTAGCACAGATACGCAGTATTTT,CASSLGSGTSTDTQYF
.,TRBJ1-1,.,TRBV7-9,15,TGTGCCAGCAGCTTACGAGGAGGAGGGAACGCTGAAGCTTTCTTT,CASSLRGGGNAEAFF
.,TRBJ2-6,TRBD1,TRBV7-3,18,TGTGCCAGCAGCTTCCCGGGACAGGGGACTACTGGGGCCAACGTCCTGACTTTC,CASSFPGQGTTGANVLTF
.,TRBJ2-7,TRBD1,TRBV6-1,17,TGTGCCAGCAGGGAACCTTCCGGGACAGGGAATTCCTACGAGCAGTACTTC,CASREPSGTGNSYEQYF
.,TRBJ1-5,.,TRBV18,14,TGTGCCAGCTCCCCCGCGGAGGGCAATCAGCCCCAGCATTTT,CASSPAEGNQPQHF
once,TRBJ1-1,.,TRBV6-6,14,TGTGCCAGCAGCCTCCCCGGAGGAAACACTGAAGCTTTCTTT,CASSLPGGNTEAFF
.,TRBJ1-1,TRBD1,TRBV6-5,15,TGTGCCAGCAGCCAGACCGGGACAGGGCATAGTGAAGCTTTCTTT,CASSQTGTGHSEAFF
.,TRBJ1-6,.,TRBV19,13,TGTGCCAGTAGTAACAGGGTGAATTCACCCCTCCACTTT,CASSNRVNSPLHF
.,TRBJ1-5,TRBD1,TRBV6-5,15,TGTGCCAGCAGCCGGACAGGGGGCAACAATCAGCCCCAGCATTTT,CASSRTGGNNQPQHF
.,TRBJ2-2,TRBD1,TRBV24-1,15,TGTGCCACCAGTGATTCGCGGACAGGGGGCCGGGAGCTGTTTTTT,CATSDSRTGGRELFF
.,TRBJ1-1,.,TRBV3-1/TRBV3-2,12,TGTGCCAGCAGCCGACAGCCCACTGAAGCTTTCTTT,CASSRQPTEAFF
.,TRBJ1-1,TRBD1,TRBV2,16,TGTGCCAGCAGTCGCCAGACAGGGGGGCCGAACACTGAAGCTTTCTTT,CASSRQTGGPNTEAFF
.,TRBJ2-3,TRBD2,TRBV7-3,16,TGTGCCAGCAGCAGTGGAGGGCGGGGGGCCACAGATACGCAGTATTTT,CASSSGGRGATDTQYF
.,TRBJ1-1,TRBD1,TRBV5-4,15,TGTGCCAGCAGCGCGGGACAGATAATGAACACTGAAGCTTTCTTT,CASSAGQIMNTEAFF